The 7 T cell receptor beta chains reported below all come from one sample, sequenced in a study of T cell responses to AZD1222 COVID-19 vaccine. This table comes from immunoSEQ multiplex PCR, and its TCRdb copy is limited to in-frame clones, with some not included. The sample shows fewer than 120,000 clones, about nine tenths of them seen only once. The source was peripheral blood, collected 28 days after the second AZD1222 dose. The receptors come from an adult who received the AZD1222 COVID-19 vaccine.

V is TRBV14 and J is TRBJ2-2, with D possibly matching TRBD2 (6 bases). V lost 4 bases to trimming and J lost 0 bases, with 9 bases between them. This CDR3 contains 15 residues. Per germline, CDR1 SGHDN and CDR2 FVKESK. The CDR3 protein is CASSPSGANTGELFF. CDR3 sequence (DNA): TGTGCCAGCAGCCCCTCGGGGGCGAACACCGGGGAGCTGTTTTTT.

The gene calls are TRBV25-1 and TRBJ1-1; maybe TRBD1 (5 bases). CDR1 is MGHDK and CDR2 is SYGVNS in the germline V gene. The CDR3 spans 14 residues. The V and J ends lost 8 bases and 6 bases respectively, with 19 bases between them. In nucleotides, the CDR3 is TGTGCCAGCTCGGGGCCGAGGGGAGGCGCTGAAGCTTTCTTT. Translating gives CASSGPRGGAEAFF.

V gene TRBV13 combines with J gene TRBJ1-4; TRBD1 matches 10 bases. From germline, CDR1 is PRHDT and CDR2 FYEKMQ (reference sequence). With 5 bases clipped from V and 5 bases from J, the junction kept 2 bases outside the gene matches. This CDR3 spans 14 amino acids. The CDR3 reads CASSRDRGNEKLFF. DNA for the CDR3: TGTGCCAGCAGCCGGGACAGGGGAAATGAAAAACTGTTTTTT.

J is TRBJ1-1 and V is TRBV6-5; D possibly corresponds to TRBD1 (6 bases). V lost 0 bases and J lost 6, with 11 bases in between. Germline values: CDR1 MNHEY, CDR2 SVGAGI. This CDR3 spans 14 amino acids. This CDR3 is CASSYSTGKAEAFF. CDR3 DNA sequence: TGTGCCAGCAGTTACTCCACAGGGAAGGCTGAAGCTTTCTTT.

This chain connects TRBV19 to TRBJ2-1; the match to TRBD2 covers 8 bases. CDR3 size: 17 residues. The V gene's germline CDR1 is LNHDA and CDR2 SQIVND (reference sequence). V was clipped by 6 bases and J by 3 bases; unmatched bases: 13. The chain's CDR3 is CASSPGWERELYNEQFF. The CDR3 DNA reads TGTGCCAGTAGCCCGGGGTGGGAGCGGGAGCTCTACAATGAGCAGTTCTTC.

This chain connects TRBV5-6 to TRBJ1-4; no reliable D call. This CDR3 has 14 residues. V lost 0 bases and J 8 bases, leaving 11 bases between the germline ends. The germline gives CDR1 SGHDT, CDR2 YYEEEE. CDR3 protein: CASSLEPWEEKLFF. CDR3 nucleotides: TGTGCCAGCAGCTTGGAACCCTGGGAGGAAAAACTGTTTTTT.

Remarks on this clone: The junction and the germline gene differ at one end; a read error may be behind it. This chain connects TRBV7-7 to TRBJ2-7; 10 nucleotides agree with TRBD1. Germline CDR1 SSHAT, CDR2 FNYEAQ (reference sequence). The CDR3 consists of 13 residues. The CDR3 is CASSSGTGDEQYF. The CDR3 DNA reads as TGTGCTAGCAGCTCAGGGACAGGGGACGAGCAGTACTTC.